The 3 T cell receptor beta chains reported below all come from one sample, sequenced in a study of T cell responses to AZD1222 COVID-19 vaccine. Measured with immunoSEQ multiplex PCR; TCRdb has only the in-frame clones, and not every one. In the table there are more than 95,000 clones, approximately 88% of which are singletons. Material: peripheral blood, obtained on day 0 of AZD1222 vaccination. Receptors were obtained from an adult in good health.

The rearrangement uses TRBV24-1 and TRBJ2-1; D gene unclear. Germline CDR1 is KGHDR and CDR2 is SFDVKD. This CDR3 is built from 16 residues. The ends were cut back, 6 bases at V and 7 bases at J, with 21 bases in the middle. CDR3 in amino acids: CATSPKLGPGSNEQFF. CDR3 in DNA: TGTGCCACCAGTCCCAAACTCGGCCCTGGTTCAAATGAGCAGTTCTTC.

The DNA for the CDR3 is TGTGCCAGCAGTTTACGAACACAAGAGACCCAGTACTTC. The encoded protein is CASSLRTQETQYF. The chain is built from TRBV27 and TRBJ2-5; the D is unclear. Germline V gene data show CDR1 as MNHEY and CDR2 as SMNVEV (reference sequence). The V gene lost 2 bases and the J gene lost 2 bases, with 6 bases spanning the gap. The CDR3 length is 13 residues.

The chain has TRBV2 and TRBJ1-1; tentatively, D is TRBD1 (5 bases). Per the germline V gene, CDR1 is SNHLY and CDR2 is FYNNEI. The CDR3 extends over 14 amino acids. The ends were cut back, 6 bases at V and 8 bases at J, with 19 bases in the middle. The CDR3 reads CASSFSIGGGEAFF. The CDR3 DNA reads TGTGCCAGCAGCTTTTCTATCGGTGGGGGGGAAGCTTTCTTT.